This TCR beta chain was identified during a study of blood T cells in healthy people across ages. Points from the study as a whole: Naive T cell percentage showed a strong correlation with the diversity of TCR beta. Because donor CMV status was unknown, expanded clonotype changes were possibly confounded. With unsorted PBMCs, a conclusive comparison of naive versus antigen-experienced cells was not possible.

Germline assignment: CDR1 MNHEY and CDR2 SVGEGT. V lost 5 bases to trimming and J lost 7 bases, with 18 bases between them. CDR3 length: 15 amino acids. Next came a second PCR, run for about 7 to 12 cycles, which used a sample-barcoded 5' primer along with a J-beta primer mix. Every cDNA molecule carried a tag from a template-switch adaptor bearing 12 random nucleotides. TCRdb reprocessed the 5' RACE reads via MiXCR and lists one record per CDR3 protein. The table includes roughly 900,000 distinct CDR3 sequences, 45% to 50% detected once. There are a few counts of this clonotype. What it binds is unknown.

The sample was blood. The gene calls are TRBV6-2 or TRBV6-3 and TRBJ2-1; D gene unclear. This TCR derives from a man aged 25-45 years in good health. The CDR3 reads CASSPYKGLRNEQFF. The CDR3 DNA is TGTGCCAGCAGTCCCTATAAGGGCCTTCGGAATGAGCAGTTCTTC.